This is a list of T cell receptor beta chains from one sample in a study of regulatory T cells in long-lasting Graves disease. Via MiXCR, TCRdb re-called the multiplex PCR reads, giving one row per CDR3 protein. The data show 350,000 to 500,000 distinct CDR3 sequences, roughly 21% seen once. The source was peripheral blood mononuclear cells (PBMCs), collected when the disease was refractory, from a patient treated with antithyroid drugs. Receptor source: a female donor with Graves disease. CDR3s include the opening cysteine and the closing phenylalanine or tryptophan. A D gene is named only where the DNA matches it firmly. A row's size may be missing; if present it is once, few, many or a size class.

clone_size	v_call	j_call	d_call	cdr3_nt	cdr3_aa
many	TRBV20-1	TRBJ2-7	-	TGCAGTGCTAGAGTCCGGGACCGAGGACTGGGCGAGCAGTACTTC	CSARVRDRGLGEQYF
many	TRBV20-1	TRBJ2-5	TRBD1	TGCAGTGCTAGTGAATCAGACAGGGTTGAGACCCAGTACTTC	CSASESDRVETQYF
few	TRBV28	TRBJ2-7	TRBD1	TGTGCCAGCAGAAACTTGATAGACAGGGGAACCTACGAGCAGTACTTC	CASRNLIDRGTYEQYF
few	TRBV19	TRBJ1-1	TRBD1	TGTGCCAGTAGTATCTCCGACAGGGGAAGCACTGAAGCTTTCTTT	CASSISDRGSTEAFF
many	TRBV28	TRBJ2-7	TRBD1	TGTGCCAGCAGTTACCAGGCCGGGACAGGGGGCTACGAGCAGTACTTC	CASSYQAGTGGYEQYF
-	TRBV12-3/TRBV12-4	TRBJ2-7	-	TGTGCCAGCACCCTGACTGCCCCCACCGAGCAGCACTTC	CASTLTAPTEQHF
-	TRBV6-1	TRBJ2-1	-	TGTGCCAGCAGTGATAGAGGCCTTAGGGATGAGCAGTTCTTC	CASSDRGLRDEQFF
many	TRBV7-8	TRBJ2-7	TRBD2	TGTGCCAGCAGCTTAGCGCGAAGGACTAGCGGTTACGAGCAGTACTTC	CASSLARRTSGYEQYF
many	TRBV28	TRBJ1-5	TRBD1	TGTGCCAGCACCGGACAGGGTCAGCCCCAGCATTTT	CASTGQGQPQHF
few	TRBV5-1	TRBJ2-5	TRBD1	TGCGCCAGCAGCTTAACGGGACAGGGCCCTGAGACCCAGTACTTC	CASSLTGQGPETQYF
many	TRBV20-1	TRBJ1-4	-	TGCAGTGCTAGGGTCCCCAGGATGTCGAATGAAAAACTGTTTTTT	CSARVPRMSNEKLFF
few	TRBV9	TRBJ2-5	-	TGTGCCAGCAGCCCGGTCGGGGACGGGAAAGAGACCCAGTACTTC	CASSPVGDGKETQYF
many	TRBV2	TRBJ2-5	-	TGTGCCAGCAGGGGAACTGAGCTGGAGACCCAGTACTTC	CASRGTELETQYF
-	TRBV10-3	TRBJ2-7	-	TGTGCCATCAGTGAGTCGACAACAGGTATAAACGAGCAGTACTTC	CAISESTTGINEQYF
few	TRBV5-1	TRBJ2-5	-	TGTGCCAGCAGTCGGGTGGCAGAACTCCAAGAGACCCAGTACTTC	CASSRVAELQETQYF
many	TRBV3-1	TRBJ1-4	TRBD1	TGTGCCAGCAGCCAAGGGGGACAGGGGATGAAACTGTTTTTT	CASSQGGQGMKLFF
-	TRBV18	TRBJ1-1	-	TGTACCAGCTCACCACTGACGGAGACTGAAGCTTTCTTT	CTSSPLTETEAFF
many	TRBV7-3	TRBJ2-5	-	TGTGCCAGCAGCTTAATGCTTGGAGGCACACAAGAGACCCAGTACTTC	CASSLMLGGTQETQYF
-	TRBV20-1	TRBJ2-5	TRBD2	TGCAGTGCTAGACAAATCATAGCGGGAGAGAAGGAGACCCAGTACTTC	CSARQIIAGEKETQYF
many	TRBV28	TRBJ1-6	TRBD1	TGTGCCAGCAAGAACAGGGGAATAGATTCACCCCTCCACTTT	CASKNRGIDSPLHF
-	TRBV5-1	TRBJ2-7	-	TGCGCCAGCAGTTTCGGGGCAAGTACCTACGAGCAGTACTTC	CASSFGASTYEQYF
many	TRBV12-3/TRBV12-4	TRBJ2-5	-	TGTGCCAGCAGTCAGCACAGGGACGGCGAGACCCAGTACTTC	CASSQHRDGETQYF
few	TRBV27	TRBJ2-7	TRBD1	TGTGCCAGCAGTGGGAGGGACAGGGCGGGCGAGCAGTACTTC	CASSGRDRAGEQYF
-	TRBV20-1	TRBJ2-7	TRBD1	TGCAGTGCTAGAGCCGGGACAGGGGCCTACGAGCAGTACTTC	CSARAGTGAYEQYF
-	TRBV14	TRBJ1-2	-	TGTGCCAGCAGCCAGGCTGGAGGCTCCGACTATGGCTACACCTTC	CASSQAGGSDYGYTF
many	TRBV28	TRBJ1-5	TRBD1	TGTGCCAGACCCGGGACAGGGCGACAGCCCCAGCATTTT	CARPGTGRQPQHF
-	TRBV12-3/TRBV12-4	TRBJ2-2	-	TGTGCCAGCAGCCCCCGAGACCGTGGGACGAACACCGGGGAGCTGTTTTTT	CASSPRDRGTNTGELFF
few	TRBV19	TRBJ1-1	-	TGTGCCAGTAGTGTACCGACAGTTAACACTGAAGCTTTCTTT	CASSVPTVNTEAFF
-	TRBV12-3/TRBV12-4	TRBJ2-3	TRBD2	TGTGCCAGCAGTCCGGGACTAGCGGGACACACAGATACGCAGTATTTT	CASSPGLAGHTDTQYF
few	TRBV5-6	TRBJ2-2	-	TGTGCCAGCACCTTGGACAGGAACACCGGGGAGCTGTTTTTT	CASTLDRNTGELFF
many	TRBV6-1	TRBJ2-4	TRBD2	TGTGCCAGCAGACTAGCGGGAGGGTTAAACATTCAGTACTTC	CASRLAGGLNIQYF
-	TRBV20-1	TRBJ2-3	-	TGCAGTGAGTCTGGCAGGGCGACAGATACGCAGTATTTT	CSESGRATDTQYF
once	TRBV28	TRBJ2-5	TRBD1	TGTGCCAGCAGTCCGGGACAGGGGGCTCTCGAGACCCAGTACTTC	CASSPGQGALETQYF
many	TRBV11-2	TRBJ2-2	-	TGTGCCAGCAGCTTAGCTATAAGATCCAGCAGGGCCCCTCCCCTGAACACCGGGGAGCTGTTTTTT	CASSLAIRSSRAPPLNTGELFF
many	TRBV10-2	TRBJ2-5	TRBD2	TGTGCCACCGCTAACCCTAGCGGGAGGAGCCAAGAGACCCAGTACTTC	CATANPSGRSQETQYF
many	TRBV28	TRBJ2-7	TRBD1	TGTGCCAGCAGTTTGAGACAGGGGCCCTACGAGCAGTACTTC	CASSLRQGPYEQYF
-	TRBV29-1	TRBJ1-1	-	TGCAGCGTCTCGGAGGAGGCGAAAAGGAATACTGAAGCTTTCTTT	CSVSEEAKRNTEAFF
-	TRBV5-1	TRBJ2-7	-	TGCGCCAGCAGCTCCATGGGTAGGCCCTACGAGCAGTACTTC	CASSSMGRPYEQYF
-	TRBV20-1	TRBJ2-7	-	TGCAGTGCTCCTCAGACTAGAGGGATCTACGAGCAGTACTTC	CSAPQTRGIYEQYF
many	TRBV20-1	TRBJ2-5	TRBD2	TGCAGTGCCCCCGGGGGGACGGAGACCCAGTACTTC	CSAPGGTETQYF
few	TRBV28	TRBJ1-5	-	TGTGCCACCGGGAGGTTCGGCAATCAGCCCCAGCATTTT	CATGRFGNQPQHF
many	TRBV6-1	TRBJ2-7	-	TGTGCCAGCAGTAGCCGTCGCCGCCTCCACGAGCAGTACTTC	CASSSRRRLHEQYF
many	TRBV5-1	TRBJ1-1	-	TGCGCCAGCAGCTTGTTTGAGTTTGTTTCAATTTGGGAGGCTGAAGCTTTCTTT	CASSLFEFVSIWEAEAFF
-	TRBV4-2	TRBJ2-7	-	TGTGCCAGCAGCCAAGAGAGAACCGACAACTCCTACGAGCAGTACTTC	CASSQERTDNSYEQYF
many	TRBV2	TRBJ2-7	-	TGTGCCAGCAGTGAGCTACTCAGGCAGTACTTC	CASSELLRQYF
-	TRBV19	TRBJ2-7	-	TGTGCCAGTACCGGACAGAGCTCCTACGAGCAGTACTTC	CASTGQSSYEQYF
many	TRBV28	TRBJ1-2	TRBD1	TGTGCCAGCAGGGTGATTGGGACAGGGGTTTATGGCTACACCTTC	CASRVIGTGVYGYTF
few	TRBV7-9	TRBJ1-3	-	TGTGCCAGCAGCGGAGGACGGACGGGATTAGGCACCATATATTTT	CASSGGRTGLGTIYF
many	TRBV28	TRBJ2-7	-	TGTGCCAGCAGTTTAAAGGGATATAACGAGCAGTACTTC	CASSLKGYNEQYF
many	TRBV20-1	TRBJ1-1	-	TGCAGTGCCAGGGGAGAATGGCCTGAAGCTTTCTTT	CSARGEWPEAFF
many	TRBV20-1	TRBJ2-7	-	TGCAGTGCTAAACAGAGGGGCTCCTACGAGCAGTACTTC	CSAKQRGSYEQYF
-	TRBV28	TRBJ2-5	TRBD2	TGTGCCAGCTCCCGGACTAGCGGGATTGGGACCCAGTACTTC	CASSRTSGIGTQYF
-	TRBV7-9	TRBJ1-4	TRBD1	TGTGCCAGCAGCCCCCGGACAGGGGGTTTGGGAAAACTGTTTTTT	CASSPRTGGLGKLFF